This is a list of T cell receptor beta chains from one sample in a study of human T cells and chemical hapten exposure. TCRdb called the RACE reads again in MiXCR, with one record for every CDR3 protein. Counted here are about 120,000 distinct CDR3 sequences, approximately 15% occurring once; the ten biggest clones make up around 0.84%. Sequencing was performed on whole blood, taken in connection with sensitization to the hapten diphenylcyclopropenone (DPC). The receptors here all came from a man aged 18 to 29 with alopecia areata. Some clones in this sample may be carry-over from other donors' samples. The CDR3 runs from the conserved cysteine through the conserved F or W. The D gene is left open where the match is weak. Not every row has a clone size; where given, it reads once, few, many or a size class.

clone size | J gene | V gene | D gene | CDR3 DNA | CDR3 protein
few | TRBJ1-5 | TRBV4-1 | NA | TGCGCCAGCAGCCAAGGGCTGTATAGCAATCAGCCCCAGCATTTT | CASSQGLYSNQPQHF
few | TRBJ2-1 | TRBV4-1 | TRBD2 | TGCGCCAGCAGCCAAGATAGGGAATTAATTACGGGGGGATCGATTCAGTTCTTC | CASSQDRELITGGSIQFF
NA | TRBJ2-3 | TRBV4-2 | TRBD2 | TGTGCCAGCAGCATGGGACTAGCGGGGGGGCCAGGAGATACGCAGTATTTT | CASSMGLAGGPGDTQYF
many | TRBJ2-3 | TRBV3-1 | TRBD2 | TGTGCCAGCAGCCAAGTCGGGGGGGAAGATACGCAGTATTTT | CASSQVGGEDTQYF
NA | TRBJ2-2 | TRBV5-1 | NA | TGCGCCAGCAGCTCGCGGGGAAACACCGGGGAGCTGTTTTTT | CASSSRGNTGELFF
few | TRBJ2-5 | TRBV4-3 | NA | TGCGCCAGCAGCCAAGGAGGGGGGCGGGAGACCCAGTACTTC | CASSQGGGRETQYF
NA | TRBJ2-4 | TRBV9 | NA | TGTGCCAGCAGCGAGAGAGGAGACTTTCTAGCCAAAAACATTCAGTACTTC | CASSERGDFLAKNIQYF
many | TRBJ1-1 | TRBV7-9 | NA | TGTGCCAGCTCGGGGGAGCCAATGAACACTGAAGCTTTCTTT | CASSGEPMNTEAFF
once | TRBJ2-5 | TRBV3-1 | TRBD2 | TGTGCCAGCAGCCACACTAGCGGGGAAGAGACCCAGTACTTC | CASSHTSGEETQYF
few | TRBJ2-1 | TRBV27 | TRBD2 | TGTGCCAGCACAGGACTAGCGAGAGATGAGCAGTTCTTC | CASTGLARDEQFF
few | TRBJ2-1 | TRBV7-3 | TRBD1 | TGTGCCAGCAGCCTATACACTCCCGGGACAGGGACTAATGAGCAGTTCTTC | CASSLYTPGTGTNEQFF
few | TRBJ1-3 | TRBV29-1 | NA | TGCAGCGTTGAAGGCTCTGGAAACACCATATATTTT | CSVEGSGNTIYF
NA | TRBJ2-3 | TRBV4-3 | TRBD2 | TGCGCCAGCAGCCAAGATGGAATTAGCGGGGGCACAGATACGCAGTATTTT | CASSQDGISGGTDTQYF
NA | TRBJ2-1 | TRBV28 | NA | TGTGCCAGCAGTTTAGGGGGCCACAATGAGCAGTTCTTC | CASSLGGHNEQFF
NA | TRBJ1-3 | TRBV12-3/TRBV12-4 | TRBD1 | TGTGCCAGCAGACTAGCAGGGGGAACTGGAAACACCATATATTTT | CASRLAGGTGNTIYF
NA | TRBJ2-7 | TRBV20-1 | TRBD1 | TGCAGTGCTAGGGCTGGGGCAGGCCGACAGGGCGAGCAGTACTTC | CSARAGAGRQGEQYF
many | TRBJ2-4 | TRBV4-3 | TRBD2 | TGCGCCAGCAGCCAACTAGCGGGGGGGCCTGGCATTCAGTACTTC | CASSQLAGGPGIQYF
NA | TRBJ1-6 | TRBV20-1 | NA | TGCAGTGCTAGAGTCGGGAAGCTGGACAATTCACCCCTCCACTTT | CSARVGKLDNSPLHF
few | TRBJ1-2 | TRBV24-1 | NA | TGTGCCACCAGTCCGTCAGGCAGAACTCCCCCTCATGGCTACACCTTC | CATSPSGRTPPHGYTF